This T cell receptor beta chain stems from a study of T-cell reconstitution after alpha-beta-depleted transplantation in children. Study-wide results and limits: Some patients owed their high day-60 TCRbeta diversity to surviving recipient T cells and thymic progenitors. Where alpha-beta T cells came from about two months after transplant was reportedly several hundred expanded graft clones. It was newly produced T cells that mostly accounted for T-cell counts and diversity one year after transplant.

Concerning this clonotype: Antigen unknown.

The TCRbeta library was prepared with unique molecular identifiers. Each CDR3 protein is one row after TCRdb ran MiXCR on the PCR reads. The sample holds about 980,000 distinct CDR3 sequences, roughly 29% seen once. The CDR3 is 17 amino acids. Germline lookup yields CDR1 MDHEN and CDR2 SYDVKM. Deletions cut 1 base from V and 2 bases from J, with 16 bases between. The rearrangement uses TRBV28 and TRBJ2-3; D is undetermined. This receptor was identified in a boy younger than two who had a stem cell transplant for SCID, so the T cells may come from the graft donor. The material was PBMCs, mostly from graft donor cells, obtained 360 days after TCRalphabeta/CD19-depleted stem cell transplant. Written as DNA, the CDR3 is TGTGCCAGCAGTTTATTCTTGGACCGAAAGTCCACAGATACGCAGTATTTT. It encodes CASSLFLDRKSTDTQYF.